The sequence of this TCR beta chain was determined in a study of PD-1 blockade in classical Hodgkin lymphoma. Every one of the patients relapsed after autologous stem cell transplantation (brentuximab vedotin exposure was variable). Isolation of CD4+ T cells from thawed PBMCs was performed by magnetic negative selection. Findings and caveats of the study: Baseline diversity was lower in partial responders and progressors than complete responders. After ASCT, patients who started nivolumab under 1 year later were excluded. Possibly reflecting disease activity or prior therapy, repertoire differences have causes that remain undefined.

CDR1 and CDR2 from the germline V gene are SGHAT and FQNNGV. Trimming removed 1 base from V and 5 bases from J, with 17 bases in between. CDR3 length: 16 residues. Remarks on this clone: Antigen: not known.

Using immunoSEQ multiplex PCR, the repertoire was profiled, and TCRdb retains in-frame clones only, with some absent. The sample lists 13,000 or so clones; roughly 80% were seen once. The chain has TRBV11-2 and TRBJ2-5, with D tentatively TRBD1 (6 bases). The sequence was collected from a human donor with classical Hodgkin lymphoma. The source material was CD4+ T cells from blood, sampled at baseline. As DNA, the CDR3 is TGTGCCAGCAGCTTAGCCCTGGGGGCTCCCGGGGAGACCCAGTACTTC. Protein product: CASSLALGAPGETQYF.